This T cell receptor (beta chain) originates from a study of cytomegalovirus exposure and HLA in healthy donors (dated by TCRdb to 2016 to 2017). The study in broad terms: The roughly 670 repertoires of the first cohort and the roughly 110 validation repertoires were produced on the same platform, according to a later analysis. In addition to the first cohort of 666 subjects, a separate validation cohort of 120 different subjects was used. To predict cytomegalovirus infection status, the study combined high-throughput TCR immunosequencing, statistical association of individual TCRs with disease status, and machine learning. The study aimed to test whether signatures of past pathogen exposure could be identified by cataloging public T cell receptors. General findings and caveats noted by the study authors: The study listed 150 to 200 TCR beta chains as associated with cytomegalovirus. While some public TCRs were present in many individuals, most TCR sequences turned up only very rarely across donors. It was suggested by the authors that the approach could potentially be generalized to other disease states and immunological phenotypes. In vitro tests confirmed that a few of the cytomegalovirus-associated TCR beta chains recognize cytomegalovirus antigens. In a later analysis, TCRs clustered in the first cohort were found to also tend to co-occur in the roughly 130 validation repertoires, with 94% of cluster scores above 0. A later analysis had no HLA typing for the validation cohort, so co-occurrence there was scored across all 110 or so repertoires. Cytomegalovirus status was reported to be diagnosed by the classifier with high specificity and sensitivity in both the original and validation cohorts.

On this clone: Its target antigen remains unknown. The record has no base qualities; no much larger clone is one base away.

Donors formed part of the validation cohort, which comprised 120 subjects and was distinct from the first cohort of 666 subjects. In the germline V gene (reference sequence), CDR1 corresponds to MNHEY and CDR2 to SMNVEV. Trimming accounts for 6 bases at V and 7 bases at J, while the number of junction bases matched to no gene is 10. Including the terminal cysteine and phenylalanine, the CDR3 comprises 15 residues. CDR3 DNA is the only sequence kept; it has 45 bases, read in frame from the first base. The method behind the library was the immunoSEQ multiplex PCR assay. The paper's processing steps were these. A statistical classification framework was built to diagnose cytomegalovirus status from the catalog of TCR beta chain sequences. Entries here come from immuneACCESS through TCRdb and include only in-frame sequences with V and J called. Some clones fail to appear in such tables; in the studies checked, an unresolved V gene covers under half of the shortfall, and the cause of the remainder is unknown. That table supplies the V and J calls and clone size; D and trimming were determined from the DNA. Present in this sample are 130,000 to 150,000 clones, 70% to 90% of which were seen just once. The top ten clonotypes cover roughly 6.5% of the sample.

The chain employs TRBV27 and TRBJ1-5, and TRBD1 aligns with 9 junction nucleotides. The specimen was PBMCs. The receptor's source is a young woman in good health and CMV-seropositive. The CDR3 region has the sequence CASSPNQGQGQPQHF. The sequenced DNA: TGTGCCAGCAGCCCCAACCAGGGACAGGGACAGCCCCAGCATTTT.